Here is one T cell receptor beta chain with its context. Its specificity is unknown. The V gene lost 7 bases and the J gene lost 5 bases, with 12 bases spanning the gap. The germline V gene has CDR1 MGHDK and CDR2 SYGVNS. The CDR3 length is 14 residues. These data originate in a study of T cell responses to AZD1222 COVID-19 vaccine. Study results and caveats: Repertoire sampling was restricted to post-peak T cell response timepoints. Mapped onto spike, vaccine-associated CD4 TCRs spanned it and were dominant at 160-218 and 743-854.

Using immunoSEQ multiplex PCR, the repertoire was profiled, and TCRdb retains in-frame clones only, with some absent. The table lists 150,000 to 200,000 clones, 85% to 90% of them singletons, with roughly 26% in the top ten. Sample: peripheral blood, taken 28 days after the second AZD1222 dose. This chain links TRBV25-1 with TRBJ2-6; weak D call: TRBD2 (5 bases). This TCR was sampled from an adult who received the AZD1222 COVID-19 vaccine. The CDR3 here is CASTTSSWANVLTF. Here the CDR3 DNA reads TGTGCCAGCACGACCTCTAGCTGGGCCAACGTCCTGACTTTC.